Listed below are T cell receptor beta chains from one sample, sequenced in a study of T cells after yellow fever vaccination. From the 5' RACE reads, TCRdb called clonotypes with MiXCR, one entry per CDR3 protein. The sample shows just under 600,000 distinct CDR3 sequences, approximately 15% of them seen only once. Sequenced material: PBMCs, taken on the day of the yellow fever booster vaccination. These receptors came from a man younger than 40 who received the YFV17D yellow fever vaccine. Each CDR3 is given with its conserved first and last residue. A D gene is named only where the DNA matches it firmly. Clone size is not always given. Where it is, it says once, few, many or a class for expanded clones.

V gene	D gene	J gene	clone size	CDR3 protein	CDR3 DNA
TRBV24-1	TRBD2	TRBJ2-3	NA	CATSDRGLATSTDTQYF	TGTGCCACCAGTGATCGCGGACTAGCGACTAGCACAGATACGCAGTATTTT
TRBV19	NA	TRBJ2-1	NA	CASSRGRASRYNEQFF	TGTGCCAGCTCGAGGGGGAGGGCCTCGAGGTACAATGAGCAGTTCTTC
TRBV20-1	TRBD2	TRBJ2-7	few	CSASGGGSGTPYEQYF	TGCAGTGCTAGCGGCGGGGGTAGCGGGACCCCCTACGAGCAGTACTTC
TRBV7-6	TRBD2	TRBJ2-2	NA	CASSPLTGGNTGELFF	TGTGCCAGCAGCCCCCTAACGGGAGGGAACACCGGGGAGCTGTTTTTT
TRBV7-2	NA	TRBJ1-1	NA	CASSLVRRMNTEAFF	TGTGCCAGCAGCTTAGTGCGCAGAATGAACACTGAAGCTTTCTTT
TRBV6-2/TRBV6-3	NA	TRBJ2-3	NA	CASSYFGDNSDTQYF	TGTGCCAGCAGCTACTTTGGGGACAATTCAGATACGCAGTATTTT
TRBV7-2	NA	TRBJ2-3	few	CASLEGADTQYF	TGTGCCAGCTTGGAGGGGGCGGATACGCAGTATTTT
TRBV2	NA	TRBJ2-2	few	CASVQGVITGELFF	TGTGCCAGCGTCCAGGGAGTTATCACCGGGGAGCTGTTTTTT
TRBV19	NA	TRBJ2-6	NA	CASRRQPYLSYSGANVLTF	TGTGCCAGTAGGAGACAGCCTTACCTATCCTACTCTGGGGCCAACGTCCTGACTTTC
TRBV7-2	TRBD2	TRBJ2-5	few	CASSLQSGRAETQYF	TGTGCCAGCAGCTTACAGAGCGGGAGGGCGGAGACCCAGTACTTC
TRBV20-1	TRBD1	TRBJ2-1	few	CSAPARNRGRVNEQFF	TGCAGTGCTCCGGCACGAAACAGGGGGCGGGTCAATGAGCAGTTCTTC
TRBV27	NA	TRBJ2-5	NA	CASSLTPYETQYF	TGTGCCAGCAGTTTGACCCCCTATGAGACCCAGTACTTC
TRBV27	NA	TRBJ2-7	NA	CASSLSGPPANEQYF	TGTGCCAGCAGTTTGTCGGGCCCCCCGGCGAACGAGCAGTACTTC
TRBV30	NA	TRBJ1-4	few	CAWSLGTNEKLFF	TGTGCCTGGAGTCTGGGAACTAATGAAAAACTGTTTTTT
TRBV10-3	TRBD1	TRBJ1-3	NA	CAISDRTGSGNTIYF	TGTGCCATCAGTGACAGGACAGGCTCTGGAAACACCATATATTTT
TRBV11-2	TRBD2	TRBJ2-7	NA	CASSETSGSPYEQYF	TGTGCCAGCAGCGAGACTAGCGGGAGCCCCTACGAGCAGTACTTC
TRBV7-2	TRBD2	TRBJ2-5	NA	CASSTGLVETQYF	TGTGCCAGCAGCACGGGACTAGTGGAGACCCAGTACTTC
TRBV20-1	TRBD2	TRBJ2-1	NA	CSAIEAGGPGEQFF	TGCAGTGCTATTGAGGCGGGAGGGCCGGGTGAGCAGTTCTTC
TRBV29-1	TRBD1	TRBJ2-1	few	CSVVGQGWNEQFF	TGCAGCGTGGTTGGACAGGGATGGAATGAGCAGTTCTTC
TRBV4-3	TRBD1	TRBJ2-2	NA	CASSSSRQGNTGELFF	TGCGCCAGCAGCAGCTCGCGACAGGGCAACACCGGGGAGCTGTTTTTT
TRBV7-3	NA	TRBJ2-4	NA	CASSPGAGSAKNIQYF	TGTGCCAGCAGCCCCGGGGCCGGTTCTGCCAAAAACATTCAGTACTTC
TRBV7-9	NA	TRBJ2-7	NA	CASSWPNSGEQYF	TGTGCCAGCAGCTGGCCTAATTCTGGCGAGCAGTACTTC
TRBV11-2	TRBD2	TRBJ2-2	few	CASSFSGTSGRAYRNTGELFF	TGTGCCAGCAGCTTTTCCGGGACTAGCGGGAGGGCCTATCGTAACACCGGGGAGCTGTTTTTT
TRBV6-5	NA	TRBJ2-3	NA	CASSSFLASRPDTQYF	TGTGCCAGCAGTTCGTTCCTAGCATCCAGGCCAGATACGCAGTATTTT
TRBV2	NA	TRBJ2-1	NA	CASYHNEQFF	TGTGCCAGCTATCACAATGAGCAGTTCTTC
TRBV14	TRBD2	TRBJ2-1	few	CASSQEPPSLAGDNEQFF	TGTGCCAGCAGCCAAGAACCCCCGAGTCTAGCGGGAGATAATGAGCAGTTCTTC
TRBV19	NA	TRBJ1-5	NA	CASSYESGTNQPQHF	TGTGCCAGTAGTTACGAGTCAGGGACAAATCAGCCCCAGCATTTT
TRBV18	TRBD1	TRBJ2-7	NA	CASSLTGWQYF	TGTGCCAGCTCCCTGACAGGGTGGCAGTACTTC
TRBV11-2	NA	TRBJ2-2	few	CASSSASGTKTGELFF	TGTGCCAGCAGCTCAGCTTCCGGGACCAAAACCGGGGAGCTGTTTTTT
TRBV7-9	NA	TRBJ2-1	NA	CASSLGPLEYNEQFF	TGTGCCAGCAGCTTAGGACCCCTGGAGTACAATGAGCAGTTCTTC